This T cell receptor beta chain was captured by sequencing in a study of blood T cell repertoires in COVID-19. This clone appeared a single time. The method was immunoSEQ multiplex PCR; TCRdb's version includes in-frame clones alone and lacks a portion of them. The sample lists approximately 300,000 clones, roughly nine tenths occurring once. This TCR derives from a man in his sixties who had recovered from COVID-19. Sequencing was performed on PBMCs or T cells enriched from blood (not recorded which).

This CDR3 is CSASDTYGYTF. As DNA, the CDR3 is TGCAGCGCGTCGGACACCTATGGCTACACCTTC. The V call is TRBV29-1, the J call TRBJ1-2; a possible D gene is TRBD1 (5 bases). CDR3 length: 11 amino acids. CDR1 and CDR2 from the germline V gene are SQVTM and ANQGSEA. Trimming took off 7 bases at V and 4 bases at J, with 10 bases between the two ends.